This TCR beta chain appears in the sequencing data of a study of T cell repertoires in ileal Crohn's disease. Study summary: Median disease duration was roughly 8.5 years; 35% smoked at surgery. Study-level results: Within the first postoperative year, endoscopy came at median approximately 6.3 months. Compared with non-smokers, active smokers at surgery showed more clonal expansions.

This clone was counted a single time. Its antigen remains unknown. After removal of 7 bases from V and 6 bases from J, the junction contained 7 bases not matched to a gene. Germline CDR1 MNHNY, CDR2 SVGAGI (reference sequence). This CDR3 is built from 13 residues. Documented time point: neoterminal ileum biopsy at postoperative endoscopy, about 6 months after surgery. Profiling relied on immunoSEQ multiplex PCR, and the TCRdb table lists in-frame clones only, not all of them. Of roughly 9,200 clones in the sample, 79% were seen once. The J gene is TRBJ1-2, the V gene TRBV6-6, with 8 bases that match TRBD1. Sequencing was done on a sample of ileal tissue. The receptor was isolated from an adult with Crohn's disease. For the CDR3, the DNA is TGTGCCAGCAATCCCAGGGGGCGCGATGGCTACACCTTC. It yields the protein CASNPRGRDGYTF.